This is a list of T cell receptor beta chains from one sample in a study of immune evolution from preneoplasia to lung adenocarcinoma. The method was immunoSEQ multiplex PCR; TCRdb's version includes in-frame clones alone and lacks a portion of them. Here the sample spans about 14,000 clones, more than 75% being singletons. The sequenced sample consisted of FFPE minimally invasive lung adenocarcinoma tissue. All receptors derive from a person aged 55-80 years with lung adenocarcinoma. Each CDR3 is given with its conserved first and last residue. A D gene is named only where the DNA matches it firmly. A clone size is listed for some rows: how often the clone was seen (once, few, many), or a class if it is expanded.

TRBJ2-7 | . | . | TRBV7-6 | CASSLVMEMQYF | TGTGCCAGCAGCTTAGTCATGGAAATGCAGTACTTC
TRBJ2-7 | TRBD1 | few | TRBV7-2 | CASSRTGGTGYEQYF | TGTGCCAGCAGCCGGACAGGGGGCACGGGCTACGAGCAGTACTTC
TRBJ2-2 | TRBD1 | . | TRBV9 | CASRTGGTGELFF | TGTGCCAGCAGGACAGGGGGTACCGGGGAGCTGTTTTTT
TRBJ2-3 | . | once | TRBV30 | CAWSGAGDTQYF | TGTGCCTGGAGTGGAGCGGGAGATACGCAGTATTTT
TRBJ1-1 | . | . | TRBV6-5 | CASTLTANTEAFF | TGTGCCAGCACCTTGACAGCGAACACTGAAGCTTTCTTT
TRBJ2-6 | . | once | TRBV10-3 | CAIRAGTGANVLTF | TGTGCCATCAGGGCAGGGACTGGGGCCAACGTCCTGACTTTC
TRBJ1-2 | . | . | TRBV6-5 | CASRRGGGYTF | TGTGCCAGCAGGCGCGGAGGAGGCTACACCTTC
TRBJ1-5 | TRBD1 | . | TRBV19 | CASSGTGHQPQHF | TGTGCCAGTAGTGGGACAGGGCATCAGCCCCAGCATTTT
TRBJ2-2 | . | . | TRBV27 | CASSPGRANTGELFF | TGTGCCAGCAGTCCTGGACGGGCGAACACCGGGGAGCTGTTTTTT
TRBJ2-2 | TRBD2 | large | TRBV4-3 | CASSQEVSGAFTTGELFF | TGCGCCAGCAGCCAAGAGGTTAGCGGGGCATTCACCACCGGGGAGCTGTTTTTT
TRBJ2-2 | TRBD1 | once | TRBV6-1 | CASSAYRGPLVGELFF | TGTGCCAGCAGTGCCTACAGGGGACCTTTGGTCGGGGAGCTGTTTTTT
TRBJ1-5 | . | . | TRBV29-1 | CSVAREGNQPQHF | TGCAGCGTTGCAAGGGAAGGCAATCAGCCCCAGCATTTT
TRBJ2-1 | . | few | TRBV5-1 | CASSDHTEQFF | TGCGCCAGCAGCGACCATACTGAGCAGTTCTTC
TRBJ2-5 | TRBD1 | . | TRBV28 | CASSVDRGLRETQYF | TGTGCCAGCAGTGTCGACAGGGGCCTCAGAGAGACCCAGTACTTC
TRBJ2-1 | . | . | TRBV6-4 | CASSDDSYVRFF | TGTGCCAGCAGTGATGACTCCTATGTGCGGTTCTTC
TRBJ1-2 | . | . | TRBV28 | CASRRQAGDGYTF | TGTGCCAGCAGGAGACAGGCGGGAGACGGCTACACCTTC
TRBJ2-3 | . | . | TRBV21-1 | CASSKVVRAGRCGDTQYF | TGTGCCAGCAGCAAAGTAGTGCGGGCAGGGAGGTGTGGAGATACGCAGTATTTT
TRBJ2-2 | TRBD2 | . | TRBV28 | CAGGLAGSNTGELFF | TGTGCCGGTGGGCTAGCGGGATCGAACACCGGGGAGCTGTTTTTT
TRBJ2-2 | TRBD2 | . | TRBV9 | CASRNTPGTSGGNTGELFF | TGTGCCAGCAGAAATACCCCCGGGACTAGCGGGGGGAACACCGGGGAGCTGTTTTTT
TRBJ2-7 | . | . | TRBV20-1 | CSARVPGEQYF | TGCAGTGCTAGAGTCCCGGGGGAGCAGTACTTC
TRBJ1-5 | . | . | TRBV10-1 | CASRKGRQPQHF | TGCGCCAGCAGGAAAGGGAGGCAGCCCCAGCATTTT
TRBJ2-7 | . | . | TRBV28 | CASSLWTVDEQYF | TGTGCCAGCAGTTTATGGACAGTTGACGAGCAGTACTTC
TRBJ1-4 | TRBD1 | . | TRBV18 | CASSPDRQGGEKLFF | TGTGCCAGCTCACCAGATAGACAGGGCGGCGAAAAACTGTTTTTT
TRBJ2-4 | . | . | TRBV9 | CASSEGGAAKNIQYF | TGTGCCAGCAGCGAAGGGGGGGCGGCCAAAAACATTCAGTACTTC
TRBJ2-5 | . | . | TRBV4-2 | CASSQEWSGRFQETQYF | TGTGCCAGCAGCCAAGAATGGAGCGGGCGGTTCCAAGAGACCCAGTACTTC
TRBJ1-1 | . | . | TRBV18 | CASSPPSSALWTEAFF | TGTGCCAGCTCACCACCATCTTCAGCCCTATGGACTGAAGCTTTCTTT
TRBJ1-6 | . | . | TRBV30 | CAWSVRGVYNSPLHF | TGTGCCTGGAGTGTACGGGGGGTGTATAATTCACCCCTCCACTTT
TRBJ1-3 | TRBD1 | . | TRBV2 | CASRGTGGNTIYF | TGTGCCAGCAGGGGGACAGGGGGAAACACCATATATTTT
TRBJ2-3 | TRBD2 | . | TRBV7-3 | CASSVGLAGLADTQYF | TGTGCCAGCAGCGTCGGACTAGCGGGATTAGCGGATACGCAGTATTTT
TRBJ1-2 | TRBD1 | . | TRBV30 | CAWSGGTGAYGYTF | TGTGCCTGGAGTGGGGGGACAGGGGCCTATGGCTACACCTTC
TRBJ1-1 | TRBD1 | . | TRBV6-8 | CASSYYGTGKNTEAFF | TGTGCCAGCAGTTACTACGGGACAGGGAAGAACACTGAAGCTTTCTTT
TRBJ2-7 | TRBD2 | . | TRBV6-6 | CASSSGLAGVEQYF | TGTGCCAGCAGTTCGGGACTAGCGGGAGTCGAGCAGTACTTC
TRBJ1-6 | . | . | TRBV7-2 | CASSSIYNSPLHF | TGTGCCAGCAGCTCGATTTATAATTCACCCCTCCACTTT
TRBJ2-3 | . | . | TRBV19 | CASSIGTRRGHTQYF | TGTGCCAGTAGTATAGGAACGAGGCGGGGACATACGCAGTATTTT
TRBJ2-7 | TRBD1 | . | TRBV16 | CASSHLQGNRQAAYF | TGTGCCAGCAGCCACTTACAGGGGAACCGGCAAGCGGCGTACTTC
TRBJ2-7 | TRBD1 | . | TRBV25-1 | CASSKQGAKNEQYF | TGTGCCAGCAGTAAACAGGGGGCGAAAAACGAGCAGTACTTC
TRBJ2-4 | . | few | TRBV28 | CARVIIGGRRAKNIQYF | TGTGCCAGAGTTATAATTGGGGGACGGAGAGCCAAAAACATTCAGTACTTC
TRBJ1-1 | . | . | TRBV10-3 | CAIRSGTEVEAFF | TGTGCCATCAGGTCCGGGACGGAGGTGGAGGCTTTCTTT
TRBJ2-7 | TRBD2 | . | TRBV11-3 | CASSRPGLEGYEQYF | TGTGCCAGCAGTCGGCCGGGACTAGAGGGTTACGAGCAGTACTTC
TRBJ2-7 | TRBD1 | . | TRBV5-1 | CASSLGGTGVEEQYF | TGCGCCAGCAGCTTGGGTGGGACAGGGGTTGAAGAGCAGTACTTC
TRBJ2-1 | . | once | TRBV5-1 | CASREFISYNEQFF | TGCGCCAGCCGAGAATTTATCTCCTACAATGAGCAGTTCTTC
TRBJ1-2 | . | . | TRBV6-1 | CASSRDGPPGYTF | TGTGCCAGCAGCAGAGATGGCCCTCCGGGCTACACCTTC
TRBJ1-1 | TRBD1 | . | TRBV30 | CAWSVRTGSTEAFF | TGTGCCTGGAGTGTTAGGACAGGGTCCACTGAAGCTTTCTTT
TRBJ1-6 | . | . | TRBV28 | CASSLGNSPLHF | TGTGCCAGCAGTTTGGGCAATTCACCCCTCCACTTT
TRBJ1-1 | TRBD1 | . | TRBV7-9 | CASSFYRGLTEAFF | TGTGCCAGCAGCTTCTACAGGGGGCTAACTGAAGCTTTCTTT
TRBJ2-5 | . | . | TRBV11-2 | CASSLGFLETQYF | TGTGCCAGCAGCTTAGGTTTCCTGGAGACCCAGTACTTC
TRBJ1-2 | . | . | TRBV6-1 | CASSEPQGAYGYTF | TGTGCCAGCAGTGAACCACAGGGAGCCTATGGCTACACCTTC
TRBJ2-1 | . | . | TRBV5-1 | CASSPGGTEYNEQFF | TGCGCCAGCAGCCCGGGAGGGACAGAGTACAATGAGCAGTTCTTC
TRBJ2-7 | . | . | TRBV30 | CAWSRGTVSPGQYF | TGTGCCTGGTCGAGGGGGACTGTCTCCCCTGGGCAGTACTTC
TRBJ2-2 | . | . | TRBV7-9 | CATRVKGSGELFF | TGTGCCACAAGGGTTAAGGGTTCCGGGGAGCTGTTTTTT
TRBJ2-3 | . | . | TRBV7-3 | CASSPGGTDTQYF | TGTGCCAGCAGCCCCGGGGGCACAGATACGCAGTATTTT
TRBJ1-4 | TRBD1 | . | TRBV19 | CASIERTGGAANEKLFF | TGTGCCAGTATCGAGAGGACAGGGGGCGCCGCTAATGAAAAACTGTTTTTT
TRBJ2-7 | TRBD2 | . | TRBV10-3 | CAISPTSGRVREQYF | TGTGCCATCAGCCCGACTAGCGGGAGGGTGAGAGAGCAGTACTTC
TRBJ2-6 | TRBD1 | few | TRBV19 | CASSFVRGLISSGANVLTF | TGTGCCAGTAGCTTTGTCAGGGGGCTTATAAGCTCTGGGGCCAACGTCCTGACTTTC
TRBJ2-7 | TRBD1 | . | TRBV6-7 | CASSYSYHRTGDSPSGEQYF | TGTGCCAGCAGTTACTCGTATCACAGGACAGGGGATAGTCCCAGTGGGGAGCAGTACTTC
TRBJ2-1 | TRBD1 | few | TRBV7-2 | CASSLGGQGLNEQFF | TGTGCCAGCAGCTTAGGGGGACAGGGTTTGAATGAGCAGTTCTTC
TRBJ2-2 | . | . | TRBV11-2 | CASSLVGTFTGELFF | TGTGCCAGCAGCTTAGTCGGAACATTCACCGGGGAGCTGTTTTTT
TRBJ1-5 | . | . | TRBV6-6 | CATRHSNQPQHF | TGTGCCACCCGTCATAGCAATCAGCCCCAGCATTTT